These 28 T cell receptor beta chains share one sample of origin, sequenced in a study of T cell therapy after organ transplantation. Sequencing was performed with immunoSEQ multiplex PCR; in TCRdb, only in-frame clones are kept and a portion is missing. Of fewer than 25,000 clones listed, around 84% are singletons. Time point reported: 20-29 weeks after completion of therapy. These receptors' targets are unknown. The specimen was CD8+ T cells from blood, collected after autologous CMV-specific T cell therapy. The source of these receptors is a human patient who had received a solid organ transplant and had CMV disease. The graft donor may be the source of some T cells.

This chain uses TRBV6-4 with TRBJ1-5, with D unclear. From germline, CDR1 is MRHNA and CDR2 SNTAGT. The CDR3 has 14 amino acids. V lost 5 bases and J lost 3, with 11 bases in between. Here the CDR3 DNA reads TGTGCCAGCAGTCGATTAGGGAACAATCAGCCCCAGCATTTT. Translation: CASSRLGNNQPQHF.

This chain joins TRBV14 and TRBJ2-6; D is unresolved. CDR1 SGHDN and CDR2 FVKESK come from the germline V gene. This CDR3 is 15 amino acids long. The ends were cut back, 1 base at V and 2 bases at J, with 6 bases in the middle. The CDR3 coding sequence is TGTGCCAGCAGCCAAGTCGGAGCTGGGGCCAACGTCCTGACTTTC. Translated, it gives CASSQVGAGANVLTF.

The genes are TRBV6-5 and TRBJ2-7; the D gene is possibly TRBD2 (5 bases). The V end lost 2 bases, the J end lost 0 bases, and 11 bases lay between the germline ends. This CDR3 comprises 15 residues. CDR1 MNHEY and CDR2 SVGAGI come from the germline V gene. The CDR3 DNA reads as TGTGCCAGCAGTTACGCGGGTTTGTCCTCCTACGAGCAGTACTTC. Protein: CASSYAGLSSYEQYF.

The genes are TRBV11-2 and TRBJ1-4; D gene ambiguous. The CDR3 totals 15 residues. V dropped 1 base and J dropped 5 bases, with 11 bases sitting between them. Germline V gene sequence: CDR1 SGHAT, CDR2 FQNNGV. The DNA for the CDR3 is TGTGCCAGCAGCTTAGTGCGGCAGAAGAATGAAAAACTGTTTTTT. Translation gives CASSLVRQKNEKLFF.

The genes are TRBV9 and TRBJ2-3; D call uncertain. CDR3 length equals 12 residues. Trimming left V 0 bases short and J 3 bases short, with 2 bases between. The germline CDR1 and CDR2 sequences are SGDLS and YYNGEE. The CDR3 sequence is CASSVGTDTQYF. In nucleotides, the CDR3 is TGTGCCAGCAGCGTAGGGACAGATACGCAGTATTTT.

The chain has TRBV7-6 and TRBJ2-3, with D possibly matching TRBD2 (6 bases). Per the germline V gene, CDR1 is SGHVS and CDR2 is FNYEAQ. V lost 5 bases and J lost 2, with 20 bases in between. The CDR3 consists of 17 residues. This CDR3 is CASSPRSGLLITDTQYF. The CDR3 DNA follows: TGTGCCAGCAGCCCAAGATCGGGACTGCTTATCACAGATACGCAGTATTTT.

The J gene is TRBJ2-3, the V gene TRBV6-4, with TRBD2 identical over 9 bases. Trimming at V came to 4 bases and at J to 3 bases, leaving 17 bases not matched to a gene. CDR1 and CDR2 from the germline V gene are MRHNA and SNTAGT. This CDR3 contains 19 residues. The CDR3, as DNA: TGTGCCAGCAGTGTTGGGTCCGTGGCGGGGGGGCCTCGGACAGATACGCAGTATTTT. It encodes CASSVGSVAGGPRTDTQYF.

The chain has TRBV16 and TRBJ1-2, with 8 bases that match TRBD1. Germline CDR1 KGHSY, CDR2 FQNENV. CDR3 length: 14 residues. J was trimmed by 5 bases and V by 2 bases; bases with no gene match: 4. The CDR3 loop reads CASSQSDRGYGYTF. The CDR3 coding sequence is TGTGCCAGCAGCCAAAGCGACAGGGGTTATGGCTACACCTTC.

Regarding this clone: A clone one base away is much larger, so this may be a read error. The rearrangement joins TRBV13 to TRBJ2-5; D is unclear. TRBJ2-7 explains the end of the DNA better; the J call may be wrong. Germline V gives CDR1 PRHDT, CDR2 FYEKMQ (reference sequence). This CDR3 is built from 11 residues. CDR3 residues: CASSLLGEQYF. CDR3 bases: TGTGCCAGCAGCTTACTAGGCGAGCAGTACTTC.

The CDR3 spells CASEDSANEQFF. CDR3 coding DNA: TGTGCCAGCGAGGATAGCGCGAATGAGCAGTTCTTC. J is TRBJ2-1 and V is TRBV9; possibly TRBD2 for D (5 bases). V was cut by 7 bases and J by 7 bases, with 12 bases left in between. This CDR3 is 12 amino acids long. Looked up from germline, CDR1 is SGDLS and CDR2 is YYNGEE.

The chain links TRBV9 to TRBJ1-6; 7 bases match TRBD1. Germline values: CDR1 SGDLS, CDR2 YYNGEE. Trimming took 1 base from V and 7 from J; bases not matched to a gene: 5. This CDR3 region has 15 residues. CDR3 region: CASSVTGVSNSPLHF. CDR3 bases: TGTGCCAGCAGCGTAACAGGGGTATCCAATTCACCCCTCCACTTT.

The chain couples TRBV6-5 to TRBJ2-3, with 7 bases lining up with TRBD2. CDR1 and CDR2 from the germline V gene are MNHEY and SVGAGI. The CDR3 covers 14 residues. V shed 1 base, J shed 4 bases, and the junction held 2 bases outside the gene matches. DNA of the CDR3: TGTGCCAGCAGTTACTTAGGACTAGCAGATACGCAGTATTTT. Translated, it gives CASSYLGLADTQYF.

The chain uses TRBV4-1 and TRBJ2-1; tentative D call: TRBD2 (6 bases). The length of the CDR3 is 15 residues. The germline CDR1 and CDR2 sequences are MGHRA and YSYEKL. Trimming took 4 bases from V and 7 from J, leaving 17 bases between them. The CDR3 nucleotides are TGCGCCAGCAGCCTCACCGGGACTCGTCCGAATGAGCAGTTCTTC. Its translation is CASSLTGTRPNEQFF.

The chain carries TRBV4-1 and TRBJ2-1; maybe TRBD1 (6 bases). Germline CDR1 is MGHRA and CDR2 is YSYEKL. The V end was cut by 1 base, the J end by 4 bases, with 20 bases between. The CDR3 contains 18 residues. CDR3 coding DNA: TGCGCCAGCAGCCAAGGGGCAGGGGCCCTCACCGTATACAATGAGCAGTTCTTC. This encodes CASSQGAGALTVYNEQFF.

The V call is TRBV4-2, the J call TRBJ2-7; 10 bases line up with TRBD2. CDR3 length: 14 amino acids. J lost 5 bases, V lost 2 bases, and 3 bases had no gene match. Germline loops: CDR1 LGHNA, CDR2 YNFKEQ. CDR3 sequence: CASSQLAGVDEQYF. For the CDR3, the DNA is TGTGCCAGCAGCCAACTAGCGGGAGTCGACGAGCAGTACTTC.

The chain uses TRBV5-1 and TRBJ2-7; D ambiguous. Germline values: CDR1 SGHRS, CDR2 YFSETQ. With 6 bases removed from V and 6 bases from J, the gap between germline ends came to 19 bases. The CDR3 covers 14 residues. The DNA of the CDR3 is TGCGCCAGCAAAACCCCGGTGGGCCGCGGCGAGCAGTACTTC. Its protein product is CASKTPVGRGEQYF. Based on the CDR3 plus reference TRBV5-1 and TRBJ2-7, the full variable domain is KAGVTQTPRYLIKTRGQQVTLSCSPISGHRSVSWYQQTPGQGLQFLFEYFSETQRNKGNFPGRFSGRQFSNSRSEMNVSTLELGDSALYLCASKTPVGRGEQYFGPGTRLTVT.

The CDR3 here is CASSLVPGPQETQYF. In DNA form, the CDR3 reads TGTGCCAGCAGCTTGGTCCCGGGGCCCCAAGAGACCCAGTACTTC. This chain uses TRBV7-3 with TRBJ2-5; either TRBD1 or TRBD2 may supply D (5 bases each). The germline V gene encodes CDR1 SGHTA and CDR2 FQGTGA. The CDR3 is 15 residues long. Trimming cost V 3 bases and J 1 base, with 12 bases left between them.

The gene calls are TRBV7-3 and TRBJ2-3; no firm D call. There are 15 residues in the CDR3. V lost 0 bases and J 0 bases, leaving 7 bases between the germline ends. Per the germline V gene, CDR1 is SGHTA and CDR2 is FQGTGA. The CDR3 DNA is TGTGCCAGCAGCTTAACCCCCGCTAGCACAGATACGCAGTATTTT. It specifies CASSLTPASTDTQYF.

The rearrangement uses TRBV19 and TRBJ2-7; tentative D call: TRBD1 (5 bases). The ends were cut back, 2 bases at V and 2 bases at J, with 10 bases in the middle. CDR3 length: 14 residues. CDR1 LNHDA and CDR2 SQIVND come from the germline V gene (reference sequence). The chain's CDR3 is CASSIRDRPYEQYF. CDR3 nucleotides: TGTGCCAGTAGTATACGAGACAGACCCTACGAGCAGTACTTC.

This chain joins TRBV6-6 and TRBJ2-3, with 7 positions matching TRBD2. This CDR3 has 14 amino acids. Germline loops: CDR1 MNHNY, CDR2 SVGAGI (reference sequence). V shed 4 bases, J shed 0 bases, and the junction held 1 base outside the gene matches. Here the CDR3 reads CASSWGGSTDTQYF. CDR3 nucleotide sequence: TGTGCCAGCAGTTGGGGGGGGAGCACAGATACGCAGTATTTT.

The rearrangement links TRBV19 to TRBJ1-4; D gene ambiguous. Trimming removed 3 bases from V and 10 bases from J, with 12 bases in between. Germline CDR1 is LNHDA and CDR2 is SQIVND (reference sequence). The CDR3 consists of 13 residues. The CDR3 DNA reads TGTGCCAGTAGTATTAATGAGGAAGGAAAACTGTTTTTT. Its protein is CASSINEEGKLFF.

V gene TRBV4-1 combines with J gene TRBJ1-4; D not resolved. The CDR3 extends over 15 amino acids. V dropped 4 bases and J dropped 4 bases, with 13 bases sitting between them. CDR1 is MGHRA, CDR2 YSYEKL, per germline. As DNA, the CDR3 is TGCGCCAGCAGCCCGACCCCCGGCCGTAATGAAAAACTGTTTTTT. Residues: CASSPTPGRNEKLFF.

The V and J genes are TRBV29-1 and TRBJ2-5; no clear D gene. With 1 base removed from V and 2 bases from J, the gap between germline ends came to 5 bases. Germline V gives CDR1 SQVTM, CDR2 ANQGSEA. CDR3 length: 12 amino acids. The CDR3 here is CSVEAEQETQYF. CDR3 DNA sequence: TGCAGCGTTGAAGCAGAACAAGAGACCCAGTACTTC.

This sequence joins TRBV6-5 and TRBJ1-4; D call uncertain. The CDR3 spans 15 residues. Germline V gene sequence: CDR1 MNHEY, CDR2 SVGAGI. V lost 4 bases and J 2 bases, leaving 11 bases between the germline ends. The CDR3 here is CASSLIGATNEKLFF. In DNA, the CDR3 is TGTGCCAGCAGTTTAATAGGCGCCACTAATGAAAAACTGTTTTTT.

V and J are TRBV6-5 and TRBJ2-7, with D perhaps given as TRBD1 or TRBD2 (5 bases each). Trimming pared 1 base from V and 2 bases from J, leaving 12 bases between. The germline CDR1 and CDR2 sequences are MNHEY and SVGAGI. This CDR3 has 15 amino acids. For the CDR3, the DNA is TGTGCCAGCAGTTACTACCGGGACGTCCCCTACGAGCAGTACTTC. Translation gives CASSYYRDVPYEQYF.

The chain combines TRBV5-1 with TRBJ1-1, with a possible D match to TRBD1 (6 bases). Trimming took off 0 bases at V and 1 base at J, with 7 bases between the two ends. This CDR3 has 14 residues. The germline V gene encodes CDR1 SGHRS and CDR2 YFSETQ. DNA of the CDR3: TGCGCCAGCAGCTTGGGAGGGGGGAACACTGAAGCTTTCTTT. The encoded protein is CASSLGGGNTEAFF.

V usage is TRBV6-5 and J usage is TRBJ1-2, with D possibly being TRBD1 (5 bases). Per the germline V gene, CDR1 is MNHEY and CDR2 is SVGAGI. Trimming took off 6 bases at V and 3 bases at J, with 14 bases between the two ends. The CDR3 is 14 residues long. The CDR3: CASSPGTGHYGYTF. Written as DNA, the CDR3 is TGTGCCAGCAGCCCCGGGACGGGGCACTATGGCTACACCTTC.

V gene TRBV9 combines with J gene TRBJ2-1; 9 bases match TRBD2. Germline V CDR1 and CDR2: SGDLS, YYNGEE. V lost 4 bases to trimming and J lost 8 bases; unmatched junction nucleotides: 10. This CDR3 is 15 amino acids long. The CDR3 here is CASSPRREGTHEQFF. The CDR3 DNA sequence: TGTGCCAGCAGCCCCCGGCGGGAGGGAACCCATGAGCAGTTCTTC.